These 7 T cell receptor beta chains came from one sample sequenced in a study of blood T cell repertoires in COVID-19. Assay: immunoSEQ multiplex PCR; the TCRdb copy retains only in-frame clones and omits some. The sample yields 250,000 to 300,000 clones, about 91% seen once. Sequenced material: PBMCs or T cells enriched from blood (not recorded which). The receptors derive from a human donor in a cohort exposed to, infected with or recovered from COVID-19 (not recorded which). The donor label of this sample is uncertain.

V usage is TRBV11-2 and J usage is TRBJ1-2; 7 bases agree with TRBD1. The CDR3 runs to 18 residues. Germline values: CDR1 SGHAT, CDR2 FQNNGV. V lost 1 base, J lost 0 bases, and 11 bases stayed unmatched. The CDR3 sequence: CASSLAPLGTVTNYGYTF. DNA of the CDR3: TGTGCCAGCAGCTTAGCCCCGCTCGGGACAGTTACTAACTATGGCTACACCTTC. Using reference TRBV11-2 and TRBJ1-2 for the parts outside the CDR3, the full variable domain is EAGVAQSPRYKIIEKRQSVAFWCNPISGHATLYWYQQILGQGPKLLIQFQNNGVVDDSQLPKDRFSAERLKGVDSTLKIQPAKLEDSAVYLCASSLAPLGTVTNYGYTFGSGTRLTVV.

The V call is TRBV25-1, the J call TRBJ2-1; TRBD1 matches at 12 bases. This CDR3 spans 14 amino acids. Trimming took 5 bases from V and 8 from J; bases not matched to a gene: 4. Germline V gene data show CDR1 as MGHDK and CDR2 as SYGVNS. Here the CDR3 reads CASSPGQGAYEQFF. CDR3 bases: TGTGCCAGCAGTCCGGGACAGGGGGCGTATGAGCAGTTCTTC. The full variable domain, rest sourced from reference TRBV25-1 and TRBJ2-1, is EADIYQTPRYLVIGTGKKITLECSQTMGHDKMYWYQQDPGMELHLIHYSYGVNSTEKGDLSSESTVSRIRTEHFPLTLESARPSHTSQYLCASSPGQGAYEQFFGPGTRLTVL.

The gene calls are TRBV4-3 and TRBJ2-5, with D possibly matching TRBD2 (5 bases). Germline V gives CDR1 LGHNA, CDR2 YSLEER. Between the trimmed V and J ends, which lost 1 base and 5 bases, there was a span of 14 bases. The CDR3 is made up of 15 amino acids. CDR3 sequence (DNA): TGCGCCAGCAGCCAAGGAGGGAAGTGGCGGGAGACCCAGTACTTC. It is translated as CASSQGGKWRETQYF.

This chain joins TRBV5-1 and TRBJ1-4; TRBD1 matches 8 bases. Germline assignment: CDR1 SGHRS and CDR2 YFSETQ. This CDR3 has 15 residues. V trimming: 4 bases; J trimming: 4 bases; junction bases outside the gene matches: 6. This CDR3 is CASSLRTGFNEKLFF. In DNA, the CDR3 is TGCGCCAGCAGCCTACGGACAGGGTTTAATGAAAAACTGTTTTTT.

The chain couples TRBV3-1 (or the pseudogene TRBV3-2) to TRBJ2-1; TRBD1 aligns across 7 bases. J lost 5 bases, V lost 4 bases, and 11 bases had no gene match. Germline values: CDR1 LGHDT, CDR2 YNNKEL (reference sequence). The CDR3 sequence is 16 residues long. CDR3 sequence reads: CASSRTPHRGNNEQFF. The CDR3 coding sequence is TGTGCCAGCAGCCGCACCCCCCACAGGGGTAACAATGAGCAGTTCTTC.

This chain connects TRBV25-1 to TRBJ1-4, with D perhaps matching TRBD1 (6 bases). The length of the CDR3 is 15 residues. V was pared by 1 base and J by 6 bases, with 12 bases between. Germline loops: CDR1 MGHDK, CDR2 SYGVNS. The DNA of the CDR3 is TGTGCCAGCAGTGAATCCTCAGGGGTAGATGAAAAACTGTTTTTT. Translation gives CASSESSGVDEKLFF.

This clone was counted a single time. This CDR3 is CASSRLGAGGPETQYF. The CDR3 DNA sequence: TGCGCCAGCAGCCGCCTTGGAGCGGGGGGGCCGGAGACCCAGTACTTC. The chain links TRBV4-3 to TRBJ2-5; the match to TRBD2 covers 10 bases. Germline assignment: CDR1 LGHNA and CDR2 YSLEER. The ends lost 4 bases at V and 5 bases at J; junction bases unmatched: 10. The CDR3 runs 16 residues.